The 17 T cell receptor beta chains presented below share a single source sample, sequenced in a study of CD4 T cells in relation to SARS-CoV-2 and coronaviruses. Only in-frame clones appear in the TCRdb table, and some are missing; sequencing was by immunoSEQ multiplex PCR. The profile covers about 36,000 clones, with around 77% appearing a single time and roughly 22% taken by the ten largest. No antigen has been assigned to these receptors. The sample comprised memory CD4+ T cells from PBMCs, cultured in vitro. The receptors originated from an adult with COVID-19.

This chain links TRBV5-8 with TRBJ1-5; tentative D call: TRBD1 (5 bases). This CDR3 comprises 15 residues. The germline V gene encodes CDR1 SGHTS and CDR2 YDEGEE. Trimming removed 2 bases from V and 5 bases from J, with 14 bases in between. The CDR3, as DNA: TGTGCCAGCAGCTTTACAGGTTATTCATATCAGCCCCAGCATTTT. The encoded protein is CASSFTGYSYQPQHF.

The gene calls are TRBV7-9 and TRBJ2-5; the D is unclear. Germline CDR1 is SEHNR and CDR2 is FQNEAQ (reference sequence). V shed 2 bases and J shed 2 bases, with 12 bases lying between them. This CDR3 contains 15 residues. The CDR3 region is CASSLPLSAQETQYF. DNA for the CDR3: TGTGCCAGCAGCTTACCCCTGAGCGCACAAGAGACCCAGTACTTC. Filled out from reference TRBV7-9 and TRBJ2-5, the complete variable domain reads DTGVSQNPRHKITKRGQNVTFRCDPISEHNRLYWYRQTLGQGPEFLTYFQNEAQLEKSRLLSDRFSAERPKGSFSTLEIQRTEQGDSAMYLCASSLPLSAQETQYFGPGTRLLVL.

The sample holds one count of this clone. V and J are TRBV28 and TRBJ2-1, with D unresolved. The CDR3 sequence is 15 residues long. Looked up from germline, CDR1 is MDHEN and CDR2 is SYDVKM. V was cut by 3 bases and J by 5 bases, with 14 bases left in between. The CDR3 DNA reads TGTGCCAGCAGTTTGGGCAATTATATAAACAATGAGCAGTTCTTC. It specifies CASSLGNYINNEQFF.

V and J are TRBV3-1 (or the pseudogene TRBV3-2) and TRBJ1-1, with a possible D match to TRBD1 (5 bases). There are 13 residues in the CDR3. CDR1 and CDR2 from the germline V gene are LGHDT and YNNKEL (reference sequence). Deletions cut 4 bases from V and 5 bases from J, with 11 bases between. CDR3 DNA: TGTGCCAGCAGCCTTGGTGGGGGAACTGAAGCTTTCTTT. Amino acid sequence: CASSLGGGTEAFF.

In nucleotides, the CDR3 is TGCAGCGTCCTTAGCGGGAGGACCGGGGAGCTGTTTTTT. Its protein is CSVLSGRTGELFF. The V gene is TRBV29-1, the J gene TRBJ2-2, with TRBD2 matching 10 bases. The CDR3 totals 13 residues. Looked up from germline, CDR1 is SQVTM and CDR2 is ANQGSEA. V was pared by 6 bases and J by 5 bases, with 3 bases of the junction left unmatched.

The chain couples TRBV19 to TRBJ2-1, with 9 bases aligning to TRBD2. The CDR3 consists of 16 residues. Germline loops: CDR1 LNHDA, CDR2 SQIVND (reference sequence). After removal of 4 bases from V and 9 bases from J, the junction contained 13 bases not matched to a gene. Written as DNA, the CDR3 is TGTGCCAGTAGTAAGAGGGGTAGCGGGAGTTCGAGTGAGCAGTTCTTC. Protein product: CASSKRGSGSSSEQFF. Filled out from reference TRBV19 and TRBJ2-1, the complete variable domain reads DGGITQSPKYLFRKEGQNVTLSCEQNLNHDAMYWYRQDPGQGLRLIYYSQIVNDFQKGDIAEGYSVSREKKESFPLTVTSAQKNPTAFYLCASSKRGSGSSSEQFFGPGTRLTVL.

The rearrangement links TRBV6-5 to TRBJ1-1; D call uncertain. V gave up 5 bases and J gave up 4 bases, with 11 bases separating them. The CDR3 runs to 13 residues. Germline V gene sequence: CDR1 MNHEY, CDR2 SVGAGI. CDR3 sequence: CASSNPASTEAFF. The CDR3 DNA sequence: TGTGCCAGCAGTAACCCTGCATCCACTGAAGCTTTCTTT.

This sequence joins TRBV4-3 and TRBJ2-2; D gene uncertain. The CDR3 contains 14 residues. With 0 bases removed from V and 6 bases from J, the gap between germline ends came to 8 bases. CDR1 and CDR2 from the germline V gene are LGHNA and YSLEER. The CDR3 region has the DNA TGCGCCAGCAGCCAAGATCCGGCTTCCGGGGAGCTGTTTTTT. Protein sequence: CASSQDPASGELFF.

The chain is built from TRBV28 and TRBJ2-1; possible D gene TRBD2, 6 bases. The length of the CDR3 is 14 residues. Between the trimmed V and J ends, which lost 6 bases and 3 bases, there was a span of 12 bases. Germline CDR1 and CDR2: MDHEN and SYDVKM. The CDR3 protein is CASRISGGYNEQFF. The CDR3 coding sequence is TGTGCCAGCAGGATTAGCGGAGGCTACAATGAGCAGTTCTTC.

The chain recombines TRBV11-3 with TRBJ2-3; D may be TRBD1 (6 bases). The CDR3 is 14 amino acids. Germline CDR1 SGHNT, CDR2 YENEEA. V dropped 4 bases and J dropped 1 base, with 9 bases sitting between them. In DNA, the CDR3 is TGTGCCAGCAGCTCACGGACAGGCACAGATACGCAGTATTTT. Its protein product is CASSSRTGTDTQYF.

The chain employs TRBV20-1 and TRBJ1-2; 8 bases line up with TRBD1. Germline V gene sequence: CDR1 DFQATT, CDR2 SNEGSKA (reference sequence). J lost 3 bases, V lost 3 bases, and 12 bases had no gene match. CDR3 size: 16 residues. The CDR3 region has the DNA TGCAGTGCTAGTCCGCTGGCCAGGGGGCGCGACTATGGCTACACCTTC. Its protein product is CSASPLARGRDYGYTF.

The gene calls are TRBV7-3 and TRBJ2-2, with TRBD1 as a possible D gene (6 bases). Germline CDR1 is SGHTA and CDR2 is FQGTGA. The CDR3 extends over 13 amino acids. V lost 9 bases to trimming and J lost 4 bases, with 12 bases between them. CDR3 coding DNA: TGTGCCAGTCGGACAGCCGGCACCGGGGAGCTGTTTTTT. Translating gives CASRTAGTGELFF.

The DNA of the CDR3 is TGCGCCAGCAGCTTGAGCGGGAACAGTAGGACTGAAGCTTTCTTT. The encoded protein is CASSLSGNSRTEAFF. The chain links TRBV5-1 to TRBJ1-1; D is unresolved. V was pared by 1 base and J by 5 bases, with 15 bases between. This CDR3 contains 15 residues. Germline-derived CDR1 and CDR2 are SGHRS and YFSETQ. Drawing the rest from reference TRBV5-1 and TRBJ1-1, the complete variable domain is KAGVTQTPRYLIKTRGQQVTLSCSPISGHRSVSWYQQTPGQGLQFLFEYFSETQRNKGNFPGRFSGRQFSNSRSEMNVSTLELGDSALYLCASSLSGNSRTEAFFGQGTRLTVV.

The V gene is TRBV11-2, the J gene TRBJ2-3; D is ambiguous. The CDR3 is 14 residues long. Trimming took 1 base from V and 2 from J, leaving 7 bases between them. Looked up from germline, CDR1 is SGHAT and CDR2 is FQNNGV. The CDR3 bases are TGTGCCAGCAGCTTAGGCTCCCTCACAGATACGCAGTATTTT. Translation gives CASSLGSLTDTQYF.

This clone showed up just once. V gene TRBV9 combines with J gene TRBJ2-5; 8 nucleotides align to TRBD1. Trimming removed 0 bases from V and 2 bases from J; junction bases left unmatched: 12. Germline values: CDR1 SGDLS, CDR2 YYNGEE. The CDR3 contains 18 residues. CDR3: CASSVAPGVGQGQETQYF. The CDR3 coding sequence is TGTGCCAGCAGCGTAGCCCCCGGGGTCGGACAGGGTCAAGAGACCCAGTACTTC.

This clone was counted a single time. This chain connects TRBV24-1 to TRBJ2-1; 12 bases map to TRBD2. The CDR3 runs 15 residues. The junction had 8 bases not matched to a gene; V was cut back by 6 bases and J by 9 bases. Germline-derived CDR1 and CDR2 are KGHDR and SFDVKD. The CDR3 spells CATSTTSGGWGEQFF. CDR3 DNA sequence: TGTGCCACCAGTACTACTAGCGGGGGGTGGGGTGAGCAGTTCTTC.

This chain uses TRBV15 with TRBJ1-2; D remains ambiguous. The CDR3 runs to 13 residues. The V end was cut by 5 bases, the J end by 4 bases, with 11 bases between. The germline CDR1 and CDR2 sequences are LNHNV and YYDKDF (reference sequence). The CDR3 nucleotides read TGTGCCACCAGCCTCAGGAGGTCCTATGGCTACACCTTC. It encodes CATSLRRSYGYTF. Full variable domain (outside the CDR3, taken from reference TRBV15 and TRBJ1-2): DAMVIQNPRYQVTQFGKPVTLSCSQTLNHNVMYWYQQKSSQAPKLLFHYYDKDFNNEADTPDNFQSRRPNTSFCFLDIRSPGLGDTAMYLCATSLRRSYGYTFGSGTRLTVV.